This T cell receptor (beta chain) stems from a study of blood T cells in healthy people across ages. Broader study findings: No conclusive comparison of naive versus antigen-experienced cells was possible with unsorted PBMCs.

This CDR3 is built from 15 residues. V was trimmed by 3 bases and J by 7 bases, leaving 16 bases between them. Germline V gene lookup returns CDR1 LGHDT and CDR2 YNNKEL (reference sequence). A second PCR of about 7 to 12 cycles used a sample-barcoded 5' primer and a J-beta primer mix. TCRdb independently ran MiXCR on the 5' RACE reads; one entry per CDR3 protein. The table shows hundreds of thousands of distinct CDR3 sequences, with over 45% occurring only once. With respect to this clonotype: No antigen is known for it.

Specimen: blood. This sequence was found in a woman aged 55 to 70 in good health. The genes are TRBV3-1 and TRBJ2-1, with D perhaps TRBD2 (6 bases). CDR3 sequence: CASSHHSGTPNEQFF. DNA for the CDR3: TGTGCCAGCAGCCATCATTCCGGGACTCCGAATGAGCAGTTCTTC.